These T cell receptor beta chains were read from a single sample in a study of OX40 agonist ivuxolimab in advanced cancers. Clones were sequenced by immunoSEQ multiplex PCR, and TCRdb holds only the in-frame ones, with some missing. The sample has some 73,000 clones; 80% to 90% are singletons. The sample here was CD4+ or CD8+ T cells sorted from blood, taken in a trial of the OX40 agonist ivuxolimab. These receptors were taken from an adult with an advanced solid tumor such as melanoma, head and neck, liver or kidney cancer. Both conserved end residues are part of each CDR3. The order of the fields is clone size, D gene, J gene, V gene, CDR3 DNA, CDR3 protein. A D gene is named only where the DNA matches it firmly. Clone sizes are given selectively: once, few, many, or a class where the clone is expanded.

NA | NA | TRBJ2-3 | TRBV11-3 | TGTGCCAGCAGCTTAACGGACCCGGCAGATACGCAGTATTTT | CASSLTDPADTQYF
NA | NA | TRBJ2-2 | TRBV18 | TGTGCCAGCTCACCAGGCACTCTGAACACCGGGGAGCTGTTTTTT | CASSPGTLNTGELFF
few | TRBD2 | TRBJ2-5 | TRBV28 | TGTGCCAGCAGTTTATGGGCTAGCGGGCACCAAGAGACCCAGTACTTC | CASSLWASGHQETQYF
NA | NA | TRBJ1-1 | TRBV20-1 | TGCAGTGCTAGAGCTGGGAACCTAGCTTTCTTT | CSARAGNLAFF
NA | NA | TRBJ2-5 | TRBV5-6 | TGTGCCAGCAGCCTCAGCCCGACTAGCCAAGAGACCCAGTACTTC | CASSLSPTSQETQYF
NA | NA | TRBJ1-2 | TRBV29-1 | TGCAGCGTTGAACGAGGCATCTATGGCTACACCTTC | CSVERGIYGYTF
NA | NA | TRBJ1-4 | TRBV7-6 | TGTGCCAGCAGCTTAGGGGGAGGCGAAAAACTGTTTTTT | CASSLGGGEKLFF
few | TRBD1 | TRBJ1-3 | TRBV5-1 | TGCGCCAGCAGCCAGACAGGGCGCGGAAACACCATATATTTT | CASSQTGRGNTIYF
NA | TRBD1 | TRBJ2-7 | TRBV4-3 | TGCGCCAGCAGCCAAGATTGGCATGGAGGACAGGGGGTCTACGAGCAGTACTTC | CASSQDWHGGQGVYEQYF
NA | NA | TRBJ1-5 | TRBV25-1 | TGTGCCCCTTCCCAGCCCCAGCATTTT | CAPSQPQHF
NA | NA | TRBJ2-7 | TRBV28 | TGTGCCAGCAGATGGGGATCGCACAACTACGAGCAGTACTTC | CASRWGSHNYEQYF
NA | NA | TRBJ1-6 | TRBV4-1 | TGCGCCAGCAGCCAAGAATTGGGACAAATTGGTTCACCCCTCCACTTT | CASSQELGQIGSPLHF
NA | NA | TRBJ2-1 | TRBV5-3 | TGTGCCAGAAGCTTGGGGGACCGACACAATGAGCAGTTCTTC | CARSLGDRHNEQFF
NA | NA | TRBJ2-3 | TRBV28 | TGTGCCAGCAGTCCAAATAGGCGCACAGATACGCAGTATTTT | CASSPNRRTDTQYF
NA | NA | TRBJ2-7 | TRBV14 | TGTGCCAGCAGCCAAGAAGGAGGGTACCAGTACTTC | CASSQEGGYQYF
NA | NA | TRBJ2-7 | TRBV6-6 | TGTGCCAGCGGACGGTATACGGGCGAGCAGTACTTC | CASGRYTGEQYF
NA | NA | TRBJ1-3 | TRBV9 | TGTGCCAGCAGCGTAACCCCCTATGGAAACACCATATATTTT | CASSVTPYGNTIYF
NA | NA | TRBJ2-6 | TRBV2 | TGTGCCAGCAGTGTGGACGCTGACCCCTCTGGGGCCAACGTCCTGACTTTC | CASSVDADPSGANVLTF
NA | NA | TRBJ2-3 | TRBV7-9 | TGTGCCAGCAGCCCTCACGGAAGTCCCGACACAGATACGCAGTATTTT | CASSPHGSPDTDTQYF
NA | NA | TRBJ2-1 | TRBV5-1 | TGCGCCAGCAGCTTTGGGGCGGGCAATGAGCAGTTCTTC | CASSFGAGNEQFF
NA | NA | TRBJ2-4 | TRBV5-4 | TGTGCCAGCAGTCTATGGGTAGCCAAAAACATTCAGTACTTC | CASSLWVAKNIQYF
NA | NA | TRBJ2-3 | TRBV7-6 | TGTGCCAGCAGCCTTCAGGGGGGAGAAACAGATACGCAGTATTTT | CASSLQGGETDTQYF
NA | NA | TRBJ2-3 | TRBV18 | TGTGCCAGCTCATCCTCAGATACGCAGTATTTT | CASSSSDTQYF
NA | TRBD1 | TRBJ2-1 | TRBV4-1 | TGCGCCAGCAGCCACCTCCGGGACAGGGTGAATGAGCAGTTCTTC | CASSHLRDRVNEQFF
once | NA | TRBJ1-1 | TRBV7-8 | TGTGCCAGCAGCTGGCGGGAGAACACTGAAGCTTTCTTT | CASSWRENTEAFF
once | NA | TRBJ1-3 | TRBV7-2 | TGTGCCAGCAGCTTAGGACCCGCTAGCTCTGGAAACACCATATATTTT | CASSLGPASSGNTIYF
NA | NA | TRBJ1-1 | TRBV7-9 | TGTGCCAGCAGCTTAGCGCAGGGGTGGAACACTGAAGCTTTCTTT | CASSLAQGWNTEAFF
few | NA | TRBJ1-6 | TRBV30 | TGTGCCTGGGTTCGGGGAGATAATTCACCCCTCCACTTT | CAWVRGDNSPLHF
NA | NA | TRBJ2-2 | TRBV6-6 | TGTGCCAGCAGTTATTCCAGGACCACCGGGGAGCTGTTTTTT | CASSYSRTTGELFF
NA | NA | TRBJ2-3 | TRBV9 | TGTGCCAGCCAATTCGGACAGCACACAGATACGCAGTATTTT | CASQFGQHTDTQYF
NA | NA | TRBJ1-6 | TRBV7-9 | TGTGCCAGCCTGCCCGCCACGGGTAATTCACCCCTCCACTTT | CASLPATGNSPLHF
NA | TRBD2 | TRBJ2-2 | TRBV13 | TGTGCCAGCAGCCCCCTAGCGGGGGGCCGACCCGGGGAGCTGTTTTTT | CASSPLAGGRPGELFF
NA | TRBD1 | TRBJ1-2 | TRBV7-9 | TGTGCCAGCAGCTGGAGACAGGGCTATGGCTACACCTTC | CASSWRQGYGYTF
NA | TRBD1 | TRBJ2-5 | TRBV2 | TGTGCCAGCAGTGGTTACGGGACAGTGAACCAAGAGACCCAGTACTTC | CASSGYGTVNQETQYF
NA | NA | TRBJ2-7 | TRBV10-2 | TGCGCCAGCATCGGGTTTAACTCCTACGAGCAGTACTTC | CASIGFNSYEQYF
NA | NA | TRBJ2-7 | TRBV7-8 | TGTGCCAGCAGCTTAGCCGGACAACTCTACGAGCAGTACTTC | CASSLAGQLYEQYF
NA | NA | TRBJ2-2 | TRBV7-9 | TGTGCCAGCAGCTTAGGTCTCTCCGACACCGGGGAGCTGTTTTTT | CASSLGLSDTGELFF
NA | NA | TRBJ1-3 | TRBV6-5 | TGTGCCAGCAGTTACGGGCAGCATGGAAACACCATATATTTT | CASSYGQHGNTIYF
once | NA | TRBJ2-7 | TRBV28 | TGTGCCAGCAGTCCATCTCTGACGGGAGCCTACGAGCAGTACTTC | CASSPSLTGAYEQYF
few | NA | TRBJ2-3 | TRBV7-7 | TGTGCTAGCAGCTTAAATCCGGCAACATCAGATACGCAGTATTTT | CASSLNPATSDTQYF
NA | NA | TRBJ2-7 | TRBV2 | TGTGCCAGCAGTGAGCAGGGTTGGGACTCCTACGAGCAGTACTTC | CASSEQGWDSYEQYF
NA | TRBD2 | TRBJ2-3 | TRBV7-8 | TGTGCCAGCAGCCCCCTAGCGGGGGGGCCCGCAGATACGCAGTATTTT | CASSPLAGGPADTQYF
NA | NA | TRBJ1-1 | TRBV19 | TGTGCCAGTAGTAAAGGGGCGGACGTTACTGAAGCTTTCTTT | CASSKGADVTEAFF
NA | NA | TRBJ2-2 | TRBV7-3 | TGTGCCAGCAGTTATGGACCCCTGGTAGGCGGGGAGCTGTTTTTT | CASSYGPLVGGELFF
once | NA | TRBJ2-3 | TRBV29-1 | TGCAGCGTTGCTAACACAGATACGCAGTATTTT | CSVANTDTQYF
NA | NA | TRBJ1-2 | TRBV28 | TGTGCCAGCAGTTTGTGGACAGCTCCTGGCTACACCTTC | CASSLWTAPGYTF